Described below is a single T cell receptor beta chain sequence and its context. In the authors' workflow: Quantification of nucleated cells was approximated via reference gene primer amplification. The repertoire was sequenced with immunoSEQ multiplex PCR; TCRdb's copy has only in-frame clones and lacks some. That table is the source of V, J and clone size, and D and trimming were worked out from the DNA. The sample lists some 500,000 clones, around 90% occurring once. The data belong to a study of blood T cell repertoires in COVID-19. As for the study in general: COVID-19 samples from acute and convalescent phases originated in the United States, Italy and Spain. The cDNA or gDNA used as material had been derived from T cells, B-cell-depleted T cells, or PBMCs.

While infection was still active, Seattle patients were enrolled and then followed longitudinally. Germline CDR1 is KGHDR and CDR2 is SFDVKD. J gave up 3 bases and V 9 bases, and 7 bases lay outside the gene matches. The CDR3 covers 14 residues. The chain recombines TRBV24-1 with TRBJ2-3; TRBD1 matches at 8 bases. The TCR was taken from a woman between 45 and 60 years old with COVID-19, enrolled during active disease. Specimen: peripheral blood. CDR3 region: CATSGGWGTDTQYF. The CDR3 DNA sequence: TGTGCCACCTCAGGGGGCTGGGGTACAGATACGCAGTATTTT.